This T cell receptor beta chain was captured in a study of blood T cell repertoires in COVID-19. Across the whole study: Acute and convalescent COVID-19 samples came from the United States, Italy and Spain.

Germline CDR1 is KGHDR and CDR2 is SFDVKD. Trimming pared 4 bases from V and 5 bases from J, leaving 10 bases between. The length of the CDR3 is 13 residues. Original data processing: Reference gene primer amplification gave estimated nucleated cell counts. Profiled with immunoSEQ multiplex PCR; TCRdb holds only in-frame clones, not every one. V, J and clone size are those of that table, while D and trimming were read from the DNA. The sample shows more than 250,000 clones, roughly 89% of them seen only once. The study drew participants aged roughly 18 to 95 years from approximately 23 US areas. Clinical history as reported by participants underpinned cohort assignment.

The chain couples TRBV24-1 to TRBJ1-1; D is perhaps TRBD1 (6 bases). This TCR derives from a woman under 30 with acute COVID-19. The sample was PBMCs or T cells enriched from blood (not recorded which). CDR3 bases: TGTGCCACCAGTGACTCAGGACAGACTGAAGCTTTCTTT. Amino acids: CATSDSGQTEAFF.